This T cell receptor (beta chain) was retrieved from a study of T cell responses to AZD1222 COVID-19 vaccine. General study results and limits: White British ancestry dominated among donors, who included more females, and clonal diversity was possibly underestimated. No repertoire was sampled before or during the peak T cell response, only after it. Two AZD1222 doses significantly raised spike-specific TCR breadth and depth over controls.

This CDR3 is built from 15 residues. Germline assignment: CDR1 SGHDT and CDR2 YYEEEE. Trimming shortened V by 4 bases and J by 3 bases, and 16 bases separated the two germline ends. Sequenced by immunoSEQ multiplex PCR; TCRdb stores in-frame clones only, minus some. Of 95,000 to 150,000 clones in the sample, 90% are singletons; the top ten hold about 4.1%. Concerning this clone itself: The antigen remains undetermined.

The chain combines TRBV5-6 with TRBJ1-2; D perhaps matches TRBD1 (5 bases). The origin of this receptor is an adult in good health. Sequences were derived from peripheral blood, sampled on day 0 of MenACWY control vaccination. In nucleotides, the CDR3 is TGTGCCAGCAGCCGATTGGACATCCCCTACTATGGCTACACCTTC. It codes for CASSRLDIPYYGYTF.